This T cell receptor (beta chain) emerged from a study of identical twins. TCRdb re-called the 5' RACE reads with MiXCR, one entry per CDR3 protein. The data contain hundreds of thousands of distinct CDR3 sequences, around a sixth of them singletons. Germline V gene lookup returns CDR1 MNHNS and CDR2 SASEGT. The CDR3 contains 16 residues. J gave up 8 bases and V 6 bases, and 16 bases lay outside the gene matches. The sample was also reused in another study, on T cells expressing NK-cell markers.

Sequencing used PBMCs. This chain joins TRBV6-1 and TRBJ1-2; 9 bases agree with TRBD1. The clonotype originates from a woman younger than 30 in good health. CDR3 nucleotides: TGTGCCAGCAGAGAACAGGGGGCGAACCTCCTTTGGGGCTACACCTTC. Translated, it gives CASREQGANLLWGYTF.